A single sample is the source of the 7 T cell receptor beta chains below, sequenced in a study of Ad26.COV2.S vaccination and SARS-CoV-2 variants. Treatment: over 15 received Ad26.COV2.S at low or high dose, single or two shots; roughly five received placebo; per-sample allocation not given. Specimen acquisition occurred on day 63 following the initial vaccine or placebo injection. Assay: immunoSEQ multiplex PCR; the TCRdb copy retains only in-frame clones and omits some. The sample holds some 460,000 clones; about nine tenths are singletons and the top ten take 1.7%. This material consisted of peripheral blood, taken in a trial of Ad26.COV2.S vaccine versus placebo. The receptors derive from a person between 18 and 65 years old who received the Ad26.COV2.S COVID-19 vaccine or a placebo.

The chain combines TRBV9 with TRBJ2-2, with 14 bases aligning to TRBD2. The V segment lost 4 bases and the J segment 4 bases; nucleotides outside the gene matches: 9. This CDR3 comprises 18 residues. The germline CDR1 and CDR2 sequences are SGDLS and YYNGEE. In DNA form, the CDR3 reads TGTGCCAGCAGCCCGGGGACTAGCGGGAGCTGGATCACCGGGGAGCTGTTTTTT. It encodes CASSPGTSGSWITGELFF.

This clone was seen a single time. The V and J genes are TRBV7-9 and TRBJ1-2, with 8 bases aligning to TRBD1. The V and J ends lost 5 bases and 4 bases, in that order; junction bases with no gene match: 9. Germline V gene sequence: CDR1 SEHNR, CDR2 FQNEAQ (reference sequence). The CDR3 runs to 15 residues. Written as DNA, the CDR3 is TGTGCCAGCAGCCTACCGGGACAGGTAAGCTATGGCTACACCTTC. Translated, it gives CASSLPGQVSYGYTF.

The rearrangement joins TRBV14 to TRBJ2-7; maybe TRBD2 (5 bases). CDR3 length: 16 amino acids. V gave up 0 bases and J gave up 4 bases, with 16 bases separating them. The germline V gene encodes CDR1 SGHDN and CDR2 FVKESK. In nucleotides, the CDR3 is TGTGCCAGCAGCCAAGATAGTAGGACGCGGGTTTACGAGCAGTACTTC. This encodes CASSQDSRTRVYEQYF. The full variable domain, in which reference TRBV14 and TRBJ2-7 provide the parts outside the CDR3, is EAGVTQFPSHSVIEKGQTVTLRCDPISGHDNLYWYRRVMGKEIKFLLHFVKESKQDESGMPNNRFLAERTGGTYSTLKVQPAELEDSGVYFCASSQDSRTRVYEQYFGPGTRLTVT.

The chain couples TRBV24-1 to TRBJ1-2, with D possibly matching TRBD1 (5 bases). V was clipped by 9 bases and J by 7 bases, with 11 bases between them. This CDR3 has 11 residues. Germline V lookup: CDR1 KGHDR, CDR2 SFDVKD. The CDR3 coding sequence is TGTGCCACCGGGACCTCTTCTGGCTACACCTTC. This codes for CATGTSSGYTF.

The chain combines TRBV15 with TRBJ1-2; D ambiguous. Between the trimmed V and J ends, which lost 0 bases and 6 bases, there was a span of 14 bases. Per germline, CDR1 LNHNV and CDR2 YYDKDF (reference sequence). The CDR3 covers 15 residues. The CDR3 DNA sequence: TGTGCCACCAGCAGAGATACCAGGCGTCGTGATGGCTACACCTTC. The encoded protein is CATSRDTRRRDGYTF.

V is TRBV9 and J is TRBJ2-5, with a weak D call TRBD1 (6 bases). The CDR3 consists of 16 residues. Germline CDR1 reads SGDLS; CDR2 reads YYNGEE. V was shortened by 3 bases and J by 4 bases, with 19 bases between the two germline ends. The DNA of the CDR3 is TGTGCCAGCAGCGGGAGGACAGTCCTTGGTGTAGAGACCCAGTACTTC. Translating gives CASSGRTVLGVETQYF. Full variable domain (remainder filled in from reference TRBV9 and TRBJ2-5): DSGVTQTPKHLITATGQRVTLRCSPRSGDLSVYWYQQSLDQGLQFLIQYYNGEERAKGNILERFSAQQFPDLHSELNLSSLELGDSALYFCASSGRTVLGVETQYFGPGTRLLVL.

This clone came up a few times. The chain links TRBV5-4 to TRBJ2-7; a weak D match, TRBD2 (5 bases). The CDR3 is 15 residues long. Germline V lookup: CDR1 SGHNT, CDR2 YYREEE (reference sequence). The V end lost 0 bases, the J end lost 7 bases, and 17 bases lay between the germline ends. The CDR3 bases are TGTGCCAGCAGCTTGGGGTTCGGGGAAGGCGATGAGCAGTACTTC. It encodes CASSLGFGEGDEQYF.